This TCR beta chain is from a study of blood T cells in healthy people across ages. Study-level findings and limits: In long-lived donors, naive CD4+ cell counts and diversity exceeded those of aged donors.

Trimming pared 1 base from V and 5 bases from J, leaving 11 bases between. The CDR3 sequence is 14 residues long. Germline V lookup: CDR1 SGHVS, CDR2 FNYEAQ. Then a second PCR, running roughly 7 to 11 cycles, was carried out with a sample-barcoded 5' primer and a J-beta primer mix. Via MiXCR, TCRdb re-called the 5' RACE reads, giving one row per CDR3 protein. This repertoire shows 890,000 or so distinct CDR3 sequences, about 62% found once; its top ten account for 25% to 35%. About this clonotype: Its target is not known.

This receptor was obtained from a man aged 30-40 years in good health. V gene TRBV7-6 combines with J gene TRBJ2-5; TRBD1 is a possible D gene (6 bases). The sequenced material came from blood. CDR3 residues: CASSLVVQGETQYF. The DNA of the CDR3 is TGTGCCAGCAGCTTAGTTGTTCAGGGGGAGACCCAGTACTTC.